The next 24 T cell receptor beta chains were all read from a single sample in a study of T-cell reconstitution after alpha-beta-depleted transplantation in children. Unique molecular identifiers were incorporated during preparation of the TCRbeta library. TCRdb recomputed calls from the PCR reads with MiXCR, one row per CDR3 protein. Of 200,000 to 300,000 distinct CDR3 sequences in the sample, about 26% were seen once. Sample: PBMCs, taken before TCRalphabeta/CD19-depleted stem cell transplant. The receptors derive from a girl aged 2-10 years with Fanconi anemia, due to receive a stem cell transplant.

The genes are TRBV20-1 and TRBJ2-1; D remains unclear. The CDR3 loop spans 11 amino acids. The germline V gene encodes CDR1 DFQATT and CDR2 SNEGSKA (reference sequence). Trimming left V 3 bases short and J 5 bases short, with 5 bases between. The CDR3 spells CSASSNNEQFF. CDR3 coding DNA: TGCAGTGCTAGTAGCAACAATGAGCAGTTCTTC.

This clonotype was detected only a few times. This rearrangement joins TRBV2 to TRBJ2-3, with TRBD2 matching over 14 bases. CDR1 SNHLY and CDR2 FYNNEI come from the germline V gene. Unmatched junction bases numbered 3, after V lost 6 bases and J lost 1 base. The CDR3 consists of 16 residues. The CDR3 DNA reads TGTGCCAGCAGAATGGGACTAGCGGGAGGCACAGATACGCAGTATTTT. Its translation: CASRMGLAGGTDTQYF.

The table lists this clonotype with a few counts. The V gene is TRBV4-1, the J gene TRBJ2-7; D assignment may be TRBD1 or TRBD2 (5 bases each). The V and J ends lost 0 bases and 0 bases respectively, with 12 bases between them. CDR3 length equals 16 residues. Germline values: CDR1 MGHRA, CDR2 YSYEKL. The CDR3 bases are TGCGCCAGCAGCCAAGATCAGTTGGGGGTCTCCTACGAGCAGTACTTC. Its translation: CASSQDQLGVSYEQYF.

Ten or more counts support this clonotype. The chain's CDR3 is CSAISGKSSYNEQFF. In nucleotides, the CDR3 is TGCAGTGCTATTAGCGGGAAGAGCTCCTACAATGAGCAGTTCTTC. The J gene is TRBJ2-1, the V gene TRBV20-1; 8 positions agree with TRBD2. Trimming cost V 4 bases and J 0 bases; bases outside gene matches: 5. This CDR3 spans 15 amino acids. In germline, CDR1 is DFQATT, CDR2 SNEGSKA (reference sequence).

In this sample, this clonotype turned up many times. The chain couples TRBV7-2 to TRBJ1-2; 10 nucleotides align to TRBD1. J was trimmed by 6 bases and V by 3 bases; bases with no gene match: 19. The CDR3 consists of 19 residues. Germline V lookup: CDR1 SGHTA, CDR2 FQGNSA. The CDR3 sequence: CASSFSTGTGAPYRDGYTF. The CDR3 region has the DNA TGTGCCAGCAGCTTCTCAACCGGGACAGGGGCCCCCTACAGGGATGGCTACACCTTC.

This clonotype was observed at least ten times. This rearrangement joins TRBV29-1 to TRBJ2-5; D may be TRBD1 or TRBD2 (6 bases each). V lost 6 bases and J lost 5, with 13 bases in between. The CDR3 totals 12 residues. Germline lookup yields CDR1 SQVTM and CDR2 ANQGSEA. This chain's CDR3 is CSVETGGETQYF. The CDR3 DNA sequence: TGCAGCGTAGAGACAGGAGGGGAGACCCAGTACTTC.

This chain links TRBV28 with TRBJ2-2; TRBD1 aligns across 11 bases. Germline trimming cut 7 bases from V and 4 bases from J; bases unmatched to any gene: 8. The CDR3 totals 16 residues. The V gene's germline CDR1 is MDHEN and CDR2 SYDVKM. The CDR3 DNA reads as TGTGCCAGCATTAACCCCGGGACAGGGGGCACCGGGGAGCTGTTTTTT. Its protein is CASINPGTGGTGELFF. Complete variable domain (other parts from reference TRBV28 and TRBJ2-2): DVKVTQSSRYLVKRTGEKVFLECVQDMDHENMFWYRQDPGLGLRLIYFSYDVKMKEKGDIPEGYSVSREKKERFSLILESASTNQTSMYLCASINPGTGGTGELFFGEGSRLTVL.

The V call is TRBV20-1, the J call TRBJ2-2, with D perhaps TRBD1 (5 bases). The CDR3 sequence is 16 residues long. From germline, CDR1 is DFQATT and CDR2 SNEGSKA (reference sequence). V lost 5 bases, J lost 1 base, and 17 bases lay in between. The CDR3 is CSAPGRGRMNTGELFF. Written as DNA, the CDR3 is TGCAGTGCTCCAGGAAGGGGTCGAATGAACACCGGGGAGCTGTTTTTT.

This clonotype has at least ten counts. The rearrangement uses TRBV12-3 or TRBV12-4 and TRBJ2-7, with TRBD2 as a possible D gene (6 bases). The CDR3 spans 14 residues. V was cut by 3 bases and J by 3 bases, with 12 bases left in between. This CDR3 reads CASSFGGLGYEQYF. DNA for the CDR3: TGTGCCAGCAGTTTTGGGGGACTGGGCTACGAGCAGTACTTC.

This clonotype was seen at least ten times. The gene calls are TRBV12-3 or TRBV12-4 and TRBJ2-1, with D unresolved. Trimming left V 3 bases short and J 4 bases short, with 16 bases between. The CDR3 has 16 residues. For the CDR3, the DNA is TGTGCCAGCAGTTTTATGAGCTATCAACTTTACAATGAGCAGTTCTTC. Translation gives CASSFMSYQLYNEQFF.

This clonotype occurred a few times. This chain joins TRBV7-2 and TRBJ1-2, with unresolved D. From germline, CDR1 is SGHTA and CDR2 FQGNSA. The CDR3 has 15 residues. V was cut by 3 bases and J by 3 bases, with 14 bases left in between. The CDR3 sequence is CASSLTLLADYGYTF. The CDR3 nucleotides read TGTGCCAGCAGCTTGACCCTCCTCGCCGACTATGGCTACACCTTC.

There are many counts of this clonotype. CDR3 sequence (DNA): TGTGCCAGCAGTCTCCAGGGTAACCCCTACGAGCAGTACTTC. Translated: CASSLQGNPYEQYF. V usage is TRBV12-3 or TRBV12-4 and J usage is TRBJ2-7; D is perhaps TRBD1 (5 bases). The ends were cut back, 5 bases at V and 2 bases at J, with 13 bases in the middle. This CDR3 spans 14 amino acids.

This clonotype was counted at least ten times. The rearrangement uses TRBV10-3 and TRBJ1-2; 9 bases align to TRBD1. The CDR3 consists of 13 residues. V dropped 10 bases and J dropped 5; count of bases not matched to a gene: 8. The germline gives CDR1 ENHRY, CDR2 SYGVKD. The CDR3 here is CASIQQGAYGYTF. CDR3 coding DNA: TGTGCCAGCATCCAACAGGGGGCTTATGGCTACACCTTC.

The chain's CDR3 is CSARGGSGQETQYF. Written as DNA, the CDR3 is TGCAGTGCTAGAGGGGGGTCAGGCCAAGAGACCCAGTACTTC. The chain is built from TRBV20-1 and TRBJ2-5; D possibly uses TRBD1 or TRBD2 (5 bases each). Trimming pared 1 base from V and 1 base from J, leaving 10 bases between. Germline CDR1 DFQATT, CDR2 SNEGSKA (reference sequence). CDR3 length: 14 amino acids.

V is TRBV30 and J is TRBJ2-7; TRBD2 might be the D (6 bases). Germline V gene data show CDR1 as GTSNPN and CDR2 as SVGIG (reference sequence). V lost 0 bases, J lost 3 bases, and 12 bases lay in between. This CDR3 comprises 14 residues. CDR3 sequence: CAWSVRLAFYEQYF. DNA for the CDR3: TGTGCCTGGAGTGTACGGCTAGCGTTCTACGAGCAGTACTTC.

The CDR3 sequence: CASRDTTGRARWSYGLWETQYF. CDR3 nucleotide sequence: TGTGCCAGCAGAGATACGACAGGGAGAGCGAGGTGGTCCTATGGGTTATGGGAGACCCAGTACTTC. The chain joins TRBV21-1 to TRBJ2-5; no check of the table's D call, TRBD1, against the DNA was made. TRBV21-1 is termed a pseudogene. The CDR3 is 22 amino acids.

The chain joins TRBV20-1 to TRBJ2-5, with TRBD2 matching 11 bases. The V gene end was trimmed by 6 bases and the J gene end by 5 bases; junction bases not matched to a gene: 8. CDR1 and CDR2 (germline): DFQATT, SNEGSKA (reference sequence). This CDR3 is 14 amino acids long. DNA of the CDR3: TGCAGTGCAATTAGCGGGGGGGCGCCGGAGACCCAGTACTTC. It is translated as CSAISGGAPETQYF.

V is TRBV5-1 and J is TRBJ2-7, with 12 bases fitting TRBD2. V gave up 0 bases and J gave up 5 bases; unmatched junction bases: 6. The CDR3 extends over 16 amino acids. Germline assignment: CDR1 SGHRS and CDR2 YFSETQ. The CDR3 here is CASSLDLAGGPDEQYF. In DNA, the CDR3 is TGCGCCAGCAGCTTGGACCTAGCGGGAGGGCCAGACGAGCAGTACTTC. The full variable domain, with the rest looked up from reference TRBV5-1 and TRBJ2-7, is KAGVTQTPRYLIKTRGQQVTLSCSPISGHRSVSWYQQTPGQGLQFLFEYFSETQRNKGNFPGRFSGRQFSNSRSEMNVSTLELGDSALYLCASSLDLAGGPDEQYFGPGTRLTVT.

This clonotype was seen at least ten times. The J gene is TRBJ1-4, the V gene TRBV6-6, with D possibly being TRBD1 (6 bases). Trimming removed 2 bases at V and 5 bases at J, with 6 bases between. This CDR3 contains 13 residues. The germline V gene encodes CDR1 MNHNY and CDR2 SVGAGI (reference sequence). In nucleotides, the CDR3 is TGTGCCAGCAGTTACAGGGGGAATGAAAAACTGTTTTTT. Translation: CASSYRGNEKLFF.

This chain uses TRBV7-3 with TRBJ2-1; the match to TRBD2 covers 9 bases. Germline V CDR1 and CDR2: SGHTA, FQGTGA. V trimming: 4 bases; J trimming: 0 bases; junction bases outside the gene matches: 4. The CDR3 is 16 amino acids. The CDR3 protein is CASSYSGRSSYNEQFF. As DNA, the CDR3 is TGTGCCAGCAGCTATAGCGGGAGAAGCTCCTACAATGAGCAGTTCTTC.

This clonotype was seen more than once but under ten times. The chain couples TRBV20-1 to TRBJ2-7; 9 bases are a match to TRBD1. Germline CDR1 and CDR2: DFQATT and SNEGSKA (reference sequence). The CDR3 covers 14 residues. V gave up 6 bases and J gave up 7 bases; unmatched junction bases: 13. The CDR3 DNA is TGCAGTGCCAATCCCGGGACAGGGAGGAGGGAGCAGTACTTC. Protein sequence: CSANPGTGRREQYF.

The chain combines TRBV29-1 with TRBJ2-7, with a possible D match to TRBD2 (5 bases). The CDR3 runs 12 residues. V gave up 5 bases and J gave up 4 bases, with 12 bases separating them. CDR1 is SQVTM, CDR2 ANQGSEA, per germline. CDR3 bases: TGCAGCGTTCTCCGGGGTTCTTACGAGCAGTACTTC. Its protein is CSVLRGSYEQYF.

This clonotype was detected ten times or more. CDR3 region: CASSLVRYNEQFF. DNA for the CDR3: TGTGCCAGCAGTCTGGTTCGGTACAATGAGCAGTTCTTC. The rearrangement joins TRBV28 to TRBJ2-1; D uncertain. Germline V gives CDR1 MDHEN, CDR2 SYDVKM. CDR3 length: 13 residues. V was clipped by 5 bases and J by 4 bases, with 9 bases between them. Full variable domain (missing parts from reference TRBV28 and TRBJ2-1): DVKVTQSSRYLVKRTGEKVFLECVQDMDHENMFWYRQDPGLGLRLIYFSYDVKMKEKGDIPEGYSVSREKKERFSLILESASTNQTSMYLCASSLVRYNEQFFGPGTRLTVL.

This clonotype was recorded only once. The chain links TRBV5-1 to TRBJ1-2; perhaps TRBD1 as D (5 bases). CDR3 size: 13 residues. V was clipped by 4 bases and J by 4 bases, with 11 bases between them. CDR1 is SGHRS and CDR2 is YFSETQ in the germline V gene. In DNA, the CDR3 is TGCGCCAGCAGCATCGGACACAGCTATGGCTACACCTTC. Residues: CASSIGHSYGYTF. Full variable domain (remainder filled in from reference TRBV5-1 and TRBJ1-2): KAGVTQTPRYLIKTRGQQVTLSCSPISGHRSVSWYQQTPGQGLQFLFEYFSETQRNKGNFPGRFSGRQFSNSRSEMNVSTLELGDSALYLCASSIGHSYGYTFGSGTRLTVV.